This T cell receptor (beta chain) was obtained from a study of blood T cell repertoires in COVID-19. Authors' analysis steps: It was from reference gene primer amplification that nucleated cell counts were estimated. Method: immunoSEQ multiplex PCR; TCRdb's copy keeps in-frame clones and lacks some. The DNA was the basis for D and trimming; V, J and clone size are from that table. The table lists under 300,000 clones, about 85% of them singletons. J lost 13 bases, V lost 2 bases, and 12 bases had no gene match. Germline CDR1 reads LGHDT; CDR2 reads YNNKEL (reference sequence). The CDR3 is 15 residues long.

The specimen sequenced was peripheral blood. V usage is TRBV3-1 (or the pseudogene TRBV3-2) and J usage is TRBJ2-1; the match to TRBD2 covers 9 bases. The receptor's source is a human donor in a cohort sampled during active COVID-19. The CDR3 DNA sequence: TGTGCCAGCAGCCAAAACCTACTAGCGGGCCTCAAACAGTTCTTC. As protein: CASSQNLLAGLKQFF.